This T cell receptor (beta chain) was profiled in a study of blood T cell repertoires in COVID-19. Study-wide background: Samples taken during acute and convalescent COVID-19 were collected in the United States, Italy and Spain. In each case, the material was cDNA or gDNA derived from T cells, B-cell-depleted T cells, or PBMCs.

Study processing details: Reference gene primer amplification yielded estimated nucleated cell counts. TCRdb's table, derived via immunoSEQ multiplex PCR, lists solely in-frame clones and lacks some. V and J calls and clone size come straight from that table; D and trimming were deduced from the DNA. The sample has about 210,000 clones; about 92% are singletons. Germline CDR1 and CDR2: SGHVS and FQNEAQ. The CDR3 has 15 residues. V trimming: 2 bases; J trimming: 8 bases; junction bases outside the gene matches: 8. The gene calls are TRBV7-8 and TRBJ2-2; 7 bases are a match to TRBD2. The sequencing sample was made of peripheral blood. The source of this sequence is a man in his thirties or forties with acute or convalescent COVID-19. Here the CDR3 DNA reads TGTGCCAGCAGCTTACAATTGGCGGGGGAAGGGGAGCTGTTTTTT. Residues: CASSLQLAGEGELFF.